This T cell receptor beta chain was captured by sequencing in a study of shared clonotypes between healthy human individuals. Notes on the study in general: Clonotype sharing among donors was thought likely to change with sequencing depth. The represented genetic and exposure-history diversity was limited by the small number of donors.

Terminally differentiated effector memory CD45RA+ cells were left out of the naive CD8 fraction, which was CD45RO-negative and positively selected for CCR7. On this clone itself: The antigen is not known.

A roughly 220 ng quantity of DNA, roughly 29,000 T cell genomes, went into the sorted-subset replicate PCRs. Sequencing used immunoSEQ multiplex PCR; TCRdb keeps in-frame clones, though not all of them. Among hundreds of thousands of clones listed, roughly 95% were seen once. Input material: naive CD8+ T cells sorted from blood. The sequence came from a woman in her thirties in good health.

The CDR3 here is CAIGEGVPNYTF. The CDR3 bases are TGTGCCATCGGAGAGGGGGTACCTAACTACACCTTC. The gene calls are TRBV10-3 and TRBJ1-2, with D maybe TRBD1 (6 bases). The CDR3 totals 12 residues. Germline loops: CDR1 ENHRY, CDR2 SYGVKD. Trimming stripped 8 bases from V and 10 bases from J, with 17 bases between.